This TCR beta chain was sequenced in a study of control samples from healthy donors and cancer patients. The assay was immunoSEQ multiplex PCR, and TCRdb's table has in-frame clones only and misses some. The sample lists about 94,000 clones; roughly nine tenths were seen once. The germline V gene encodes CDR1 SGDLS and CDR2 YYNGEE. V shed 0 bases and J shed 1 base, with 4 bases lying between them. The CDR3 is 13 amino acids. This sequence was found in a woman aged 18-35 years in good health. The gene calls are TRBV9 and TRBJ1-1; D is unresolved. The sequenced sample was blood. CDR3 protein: CASSVGPNTEAFF. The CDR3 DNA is TGTGCCAGCAGCGTAGGGCCGAACACTGAAGCTTTCTTT. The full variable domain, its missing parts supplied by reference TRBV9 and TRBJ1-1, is DSGVTQTPKHLITATGQRVTLRCSPRSGDLSVYWYQQSLDQGLQFLIQYYNGEERAKGNILERFSAQQFPDLHSELNLSSLELGDSALYFCASSVGPNTEAFFGQGTRLTVV.